What follows are 4 T cell receptor delta chains derived from one specimen sequenced in a study of Vδ1+ human thymocytes. Study-wide results and limits: In the thymus, TRG and TRD repertoires looked highly polyclonal with Gaussian CDR3 lengths.

Their antigens are not known. RNA was extracted from the cells and then reverse transcribed. The CDR3 regions were amplified by multiplex PCR from V-gene primers to a constant-region primer. TCRdb re-identified clones in the multiplex PCR reads via CATT. The sample holds 80,000 or so delta-chain clones; about 30% are singletons and the top ten take under 0.3%. The sample was Vdelta1+ gamma-delta thymocytes from the thymus. This sample's subset: FACS-sorted CD3+ TCRalphabeta- TCRVdelta1+ TCRVdelta2- thymocytes. These receptors all stem from a boy younger than two who had congenital heart surgery.

This clone was seen only a few times. The rearrangement links TRDV1 to TRDJ1, with 10 bases fitting TRDD3. The CDR3 loop spans 19 amino acids. The ends lost 0 bases at V and 1 base at J; junction bases unmatched: 11. Germline V gene lookup returns CDR1 TSWWSYY and CDR2 QGS. The CDR3 spells CALGELIYWGMLGTDKLIF. The CDR3 DNA sequence: TGTGCTCTTGGGGAACTAATCTACTGGGGGATGCTTGGCACCGATAAACTCATCTTT.

This clone has only a few counts. V gene TRDV1 combines with J gene TRDJ1, with 13 bases lining up with TRDD3. The CDR3 length is 23 residues. In germline, CDR1 is TSWWSYY, CDR2 QGS. Trimming cost V 6 bases and J 1 base; bases outside gene matches: 26. The CDR3 region is CALGYFPPSYWGIRDYSTDKLIF. The CDR3 DNA sequence: TGTGCTCTTGGTTATTTCCCGCCCTCCTACTGGGGGATACGCGACTATTCCACCGATAAACTCATCTTT.

In its sample, this clone was seen a few times. The chain carries TRDV1 and TRDJ1; D is perhaps TRDD3 (5 bases). CDR1 is TSWWSYY, CDR2 QGS, per germline. V shed 2 bases and J shed 3 bases, with 13 bases lying between them. The CDR3 contains 15 residues. The CDR3 loop reads CALGERVAWADKLIF. CDR3 nucleotides: TGTGCTCTTGGGGAAAGGGTGGCCTGGGCCGATAAACTCATCTTT.

This chain connects TRDV1 to TRDJ1; 10 bases match TRDD3. The germline V gene has CDR1 TSWWSYY and CDR2 QGS. The V segment lost 9 bases and the J segment 1 base; nucleotides outside the gene matches: 26. The CDR3 covers 21 residues. The CDR3 sequence: CALGRLPTRLGDCECTDKLIF. For the CDR3, the DNA is TGTGCTCTGGGAAGGCTTCCTACTAGACTGGGGGATTGTGAGTGCACCGATAAACTCATCTTT.